This TCR beta chain is drawn from a study of identifying expanded T cells in peripheral blood. General study findings and limits: Technical replicates showed roughly 1.2 changed clones; roughly two weeks about 16; four weeks 19.

Here immunoSEQ multiplex PCR was the method, and the copy in TCRdb shows in-frame clones only, minus some. The sample includes around 95,000 clones, approximately 88% seen only once; the top ten take approximately 5.7%. Germline V gene sequence: CDR1 LGHNA, CDR2 YSLEER. The CDR3 contains 15 residues. Trimming left V 4 bases short and J 2 bases short, with 13 bases between. A remark on this clone: Its antigen is unidentified.

The rearrangement joins TRBV4-3 to TRBJ2-3; D might be TRBD2 (6 bases). Sequenced material: blood. The TCR originated in a person aged 18 to 75 in good health. In nucleotides, the CDR3 is TGCGCCAGCAGCCCGTCGGGAGTAGACACAGATACGCAGTATTTT. Its translation: CASSPSGVDTDTQYF.